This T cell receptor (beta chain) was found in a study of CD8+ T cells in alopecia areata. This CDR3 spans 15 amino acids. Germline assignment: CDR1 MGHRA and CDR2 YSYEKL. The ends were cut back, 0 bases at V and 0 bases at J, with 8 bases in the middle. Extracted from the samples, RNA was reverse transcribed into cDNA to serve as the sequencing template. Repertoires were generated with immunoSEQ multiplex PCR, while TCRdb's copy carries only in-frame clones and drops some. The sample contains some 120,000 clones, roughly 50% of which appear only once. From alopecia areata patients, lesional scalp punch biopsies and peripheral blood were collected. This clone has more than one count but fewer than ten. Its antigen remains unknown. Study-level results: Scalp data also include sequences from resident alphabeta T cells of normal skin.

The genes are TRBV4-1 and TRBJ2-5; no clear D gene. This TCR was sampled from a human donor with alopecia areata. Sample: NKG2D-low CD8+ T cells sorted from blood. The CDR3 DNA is TGCGCCAGCAGCCAAGAGGTTGACTACCAAGAGACCCAGTACTTC. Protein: CASSQEVDYQETQYF.